The sequence of this TCR beta chain was determined in a study of TIL therapy for anti-PD-1-resistant metastatic lung cancer. At the level of the study: Median tumor mutation burden was 1.5 mutations per megabase.

The libraries were made with immunoSEQ v3. Sequenced by immunoSEQ multiplex PCR; TCRdb stores in-frame clones only, minus some. The table shows some 8,100 clones, with 70% to 85% occurring only once. Comment on this clone: Antigen specificity is unknown.

The V and J ends lost 0 bases and 7 bases, in that order; junction bases with no gene match: 3. Germline loops: CDR1 SGHRS, CDR2 YFSETQ. The CDR3 loop spans 13 amino acids. Time point in this sample: pre-treatment sample, taken before nivolumab and TIL therapy. Pleural nodules or supraclavicular lymph nodes made up most of the excised metastases sampled. Tumor harvest preceded PD-1/PD-L1 blockade, followed by nivolumab treatment. Study results and limitations: Many TIL product clones were absent from baseline tumor, suggesting clonal contraction.

The chain employs TRBV5-1 and TRBJ1-1; 7 bases fit TRBD1. The TCR was taken from a person aged 25 to 79 with non-small cell lung cancer. The input for sequencing was tumor tissue, taken at baseline. In DNA, the CDR3 is TGCGCCAGCAGCTTGGAAGGGACAGTTGAAGCTTTCTTT. The encoded protein is CASSLEGTVEAFF.